This is a list of T cell receptor beta chains from one sample in a study of radiotherapy plus CTLA-4 blockade in lung cancer. The table came from immunoSEQ multiplex PCR; TCRdb's copy has only in-frame clones and leaves some out. The data show over 80,000 clones, 83% seen once. The sequences come from peripheral blood, collected from a patient treated with radiotherapy plus ipilimumab. These receptors were collected from a human donor with non-small cell lung cancer who had stable disease on radiotherapy plus ipilimumab. Both conserved end residues are part of each CDR3. A D gene is named only where the DNA matches it firmly. The size entry is marked missing in some rows and otherwise reads once, few, many or a size class.

V gene	D gene	J gene	clone size	CDR3 protein	CDR3 DNA
TRBV5-1	NA	TRBJ2-2	NA	CASSKGTPGLGELFF	TGCGCCAGCAGCAAGGGGACTCCGGGGCTGGGGGAGCTGTTTTTT
TRBV7-3	NA	TRBJ1-4	few	CASSTGRETNEKLFF	TGTGCCAGCAGCACGGGCCGAGAGACTAATGAAAAACTGTTTTTT
TRBV7-6	NA	TRBJ2-7	NA	CASSPYPSREQYF	TGTGCCAGCAGCCCGTACCCATCCCGCGAGCAGTACTTC
TRBV11-2	NA	TRBJ2-5	NA	CASSEPRGYGETQYF	TGTGCCAGCAGCGAACCCCGGGGGTACGGAGAGACCCAGTACTTC
TRBV7-9	NA	TRBJ1-2	NA	CASSLAATSGYTF	TGTGCCAGCAGCTTAGCAGCCACGAGCGGCTACACCTTC
TRBV28	NA	TRBJ2-3	NA	CASSLLQGRPDTQYF	TGTGCCAGCAGTTTATTACAGGGACGGCCAGATACGCAGTATTTT
TRBV10-2	NA	TRBJ2-7	NA	CASTLDLYYEQYF	TGCGCCAGCACGCTCGATCTTTACTACGAGCAGTACTTC
TRBV7-2	NA	TRBJ2-5	few	CASSRGSREETQYF	TGTGCCAGCAGCCGAGGATCTAGAGAGGAGACCCAGTACTTC
TRBV19	NA	TRBJ2-5	NA	CASSIAGTGETQYF	TGTGCCAGTAGTATAGCCGGGACGGGAGAGACCCAGTACTTC
TRBV9	NA	TRBJ2-7	few	CASSGRGAGQDVYEQYF	TGTGCCAGCAGCGGGAGGGGGGCCGGACAGGACGTCTACGAGCAGTACTTC
TRBV6-6	TRBD1	TRBJ1-6	few	CAGRQGSNSPLHF	TGTGCCGGACGACAGGGGAGTAATTCACCCCTCCACTTT
TRBV5-1	TRBD1	TRBJ1-1	once	CASRHAGGDWNTEAFF	TGCGCCAGCAGGCACGCAGGGGGCGATTGGAACACTGAAGCTTTCTTT
TRBV30	NA	TRBJ2-3	NA	CAWGSYVGTQYF	TGTGCCTGGGGCTCTTACGTGGGTACGCAGTATTTT
TRBV28	TRBD1	TRBJ1-5	NA	CASSARGTGNNQPQHF	TGTGCCAGCAGTGCACGAGGGACAGGGAACAATCAGCCCCAGCATTTT
TRBV10-2	TRBD1	TRBJ2-1	NA	CASYGTAYNEQFF	TGCGCCAGTTACGGGACAGCTTACAATGAGCAGTTCTTC
TRBV9	NA	TRBJ1-6	NA	CASSEGTLNNSPLHF	TGTGCCAGCAGCGAAGGGACACTTAATAATTCACCCCTCCACTTT
TRBV19	NA	TRBJ1-1	NA	CASSTYMNTEAFF	TGTGCCAGTAGTACTTATATGAACACTGAAGCTTTCTTT
TRBV25-1	NA	TRBJ2-7	NA	CASTKTYEQYF	TGTGCCAGCACCAAGACCTACGAGCAGTACTTC
TRBV27	NA	TRBJ1-5	few	CASSFGAVGNQPQHF	TGTGCCAGCAGTTTTGGGGCAGTAGGGAATCAGCCCCAGCATTTT
TRBV10-2	NA	TRBJ2-7	NA	CASSEQAYEQYF	TGCGCCAGCAGTGAGCAGGCCTACGAGCAGTACTTC
TRBV12-5	NA	TRBJ2-6	NA	CASGLAGGSGANVLTF	TGTGCTAGTGGTTTGGCCGGGGGCTCTGGGGCCAACGTCCTGACTTTC
TRBV28	TRBD1	TRBJ1-2	NA	CASSRTSGTGGGYTF	TGTGCCAGCAGCCGAACTTCCGGGACAGGGGGCGGCTACACCTTC
TRBV7-9	NA	TRBJ2-7	NA	CASSSQGFPYEQYF	TGTGCCAGCAGTTCTCAGGGTTTCCCCTACGAGCAGTACTTC
TRBV5-1	NA	TRBJ2-5	NA	CASSLVGGQETQYF	TGCGCCAGCAGCTTGGTGGGGGGTCAAGAGACCCAGTACTTC
TRBV5-1	NA	TRBJ1-4	NA	CASSLDRAGEKLFF	TGCGCCAGCAGCTTGGACCGGGCGGGTGAAAAACTGTTTTTT
TRBV15	NA	TRBJ2-5	once	CATSRAGSYLETQYF	TGTGCCACCAGCAGAGCGGGGAGCTATCTGGAGACCCAGTACTTC
TRBV5-5	NA	TRBJ2-7	NA	CASSLGQATYEQYF	TGTGCCAGCAGCTTGGGACAGGCGACCTACGAGCAGTACTTC
TRBV2	NA	TRBJ2-7	NA	CASSDPSYEQYF	TGTGCCAGCAGTGACCCCTCCTACGAGCAGTACTTC
TRBV7-9	NA	TRBJ2-3	NA	CASRRDSTDTQYF	TGTGCCAGCCGTAGGGACAGCACAGATACGCAGTATTTT
TRBV4-1	NA	TRBJ1-5	few	CASSQVPDQPQHF	TGCGCCAGCAGCCAAGTCCCTGATCAGCCCCAGCATTTT
TRBV27	NA	TRBJ2-5	NA	CASSSGTARQTQYF	TGTGCCAGCAGTTCCGGGACTGCGAGACAGACCCAGTACTTC
TRBV9	TRBD2	TRBJ2-1	NA	CASSGLAGVHNEQFF	TGTGCCAGCAGCGGACTAGCGGGGGTGCACAATGAGCAGTTCTTC
TRBV5-1	NA	TRBJ2-2	NA	CASSSIGNTGELFF	TGCGCCAGCAGCTCTATAGGGAACACCGGGGAGCTGTTTTTT
TRBV30	NA	TRBJ1-6	NA	CAWRSGESPLHF	TGTGCCTGGAGGTCAGGTGAATCACCCCTCCACTTT
TRBV2	NA	TRBJ1-1	NA	CASGRLNTEAFF	TGTGCCAGCGGTAGACTGAACACTGAAGCTTTCTTT
TRBV6-5	TRBD1	TRBJ1-2	NA	CASSYPGQNGYTF	TGTGCCAGCAGTTACCCGGGACAGAATGGCTACACCTTC
TRBV7-2	NA	TRBJ1-2	NA	CASSEDQNYGYTF	TGTGCCAGCAGCGAAGATCAGAACTATGGCTACACCTTC
TRBV5-1	TRBD1	TRBJ2-3	NA	CASSAGTDTDTQYF	TGCGCCAGCAGCGCCGGGACAGATACAGATACGCAGTATTTT
TRBV2	NA	TRBJ2-4	NA	CASSSWLDRNIQYF	TGTGCCAGCAGTTCGTGGCTAGATAGGAACATTCAGTACTTC
TRBV7-3	TRBD1	TRBJ1-1	NA	CASSLTSQGGAFF	TGTGCCAGCAGCTTAACGTCCCAGGGGGGAGCTTTCTTT
TRBV5-1	NA	TRBJ2-2	NA	CASSLEARRGTGELFF	TGCGCCAGCAGCTTGGAGGCCAGGAGAGGCACCGGGGAGCTGTTTTTT
TRBV7-9	TRBD2	TRBJ2-3	NA	CASSLVAGAGDTQYF	TGTGCCAGCAGCTTAGTAGCGGGGGCGGGAGATACGCAGTATTTT
TRBV7-9	TRBD1	TRBJ2-3	NA	CASSLVRDRATDTQYF	TGTGCCAGCAGCTTAGTCAGGGACAGGGCCACAGATACGCAGTATTTT
TRBV7-2	TRBD1	TRBJ2-2	NA	CASTSGPGGTGELFF	TGTGCCAGCACCTCAGGTCCAGGGGGCACCGGGGAGCTGTTTTTT
TRBV7-8	TRBD2	TRBJ2-1	NA	CASSLEAGVAYNEQFF	TGTGCCAGCAGCTTAGAGGCGGGAGTGGCCTACAATGAGCAGTTCTTC
TRBV19	NA	TRBJ2-2	NA	CASRQDPTTGELFF	TGTGCCAGTAGACAGGATCCCACCACCGGGGAGCTGTTTTTT